This record covers a single TCR beta chain. Its antigen is currently unknown. Germline values: CDR1 SEHNR, CDR2 FQNEAQ (reference sequence). J gave up 3 bases and V 7 bases, and 12 bases lay outside the gene matches. The CDR3 is 16 amino acids. The data stem from a study of OX40 agonist ivuxolimab in advanced cancers. Turning to the study itself: People in dose escalation had one of these cancers: hepatocellular carcinoma, melanoma, renal cell or head and neck cancer.

Regarding the study as a whole: Not determined was the antigen specificity of the expanded peripheral T cells.

Patients were ruled out by autoimmune disease history or systemic immunosuppression. TCRdb's copy holds only in-frame clones and misses some; the assay was immunoSEQ multiplex PCR. Of over 25,000 clones in the sample, roughly 91% were seen once. This sample comprised CD4+ or CD8+ T cells sorted from blood, obtained in a trial of the OX40 agonist ivuxolimab. This sequence originates from an adult with an advanced solid tumor such as melanoma, head and neck, liver or kidney cancer. V usage is TRBV7-9 and J usage is TRBJ1-3; the match to TRBD1 covers 7 bases. The CDR3 coding sequence is TGTGCCAGCACCCCCAGGGGGGGGCGAGATGGAAACACCATATATTTT. Amino acid sequence: CASTPRGGRDGNTIYF.